These 17 T cell receptor beta chains originate from one sample sequenced in a study of graft-versus-host responses after intestinal transplantation. Profiled with immunoSEQ multiplex PCR; TCRdb holds only in-frame clones, not every one. The sample contains fewer than 9,500 clones, roughly 90% of which appear only once. The sequenced sample was PBMCs, obtained around 31 days after intestinal transplant. These receptors came from a human patient who received an intestinal transplant, so some T cells may come from the graft donor.

The rearrangement joins TRBV5-5 to TRBJ2-7; possible D gene TRBD1, 8 bases. Trimming stripped 6 bases from V and 3 bases from J, with 19 bases between. This CDR3 comprises 15 residues. From germline, CDR1 is SGHKS and CDR2 YYEKEE (reference sequence). DNA of the CDR3: TGTGCCAGCACCAACCGGACAGGGAGGGACTACGAGCAGTACTTC. It specifies CASTNRTGRDYEQYF.

The chain couples TRBV21-1 to TRBJ1-6; the D call of TRBD1 is as the table states it, not checked on the DNA. TRBV21-1 is reported as a pseudogene. This CDR3 has 17 amino acids. The CDR3 DNA reads TGTGCCAGCAGCTTGCGGGATCGGGACAGAACGTATTCACCCCTCCACTTT. Amino acid sequence: CASSLRDRDRTYSPLHF.

The genes are TRBV10-3 and TRBJ2-1; no definite D call. The CDR3 length is 16 residues. V was trimmed by 3 bases and J by 2 bases, leaving 14 bases between them. Germline-derived CDR1 and CDR2 are ENHRY and SYGVKD. For the CDR3, the DNA is TGTGCCATCAGTGACCTGCTGGGCGAAACCTACAATGAGCAGTTCTTC. Its translation is CAISDLLGETYNEQFF.

This chain joins TRBV27 and TRBJ1-6; no reliable D call. Germline V gene data show CDR1 as MNHEY and CDR2 as SMNVEV (reference sequence). The CDR3 extends over 20 amino acids. Trimming took off 7 bases at V and 0 bases at J, with 25 bases between the two ends. CDR3 residues: CASTTLGNFLTYSYNSPLHF. The CDR3 coding sequence is TGTGCCAGCACCACTCTCGGGAACTTCTTGACCTACTCCTATAATTCACCCCTCCACTTT.

The V call is TRBV5-5, the J call TRBJ2-5; the D is unclear. Deletions cut 2 bases from V and 1 base from J, with 15 bases between. Per germline, CDR1 SGHKS and CDR2 YYEKEE (reference sequence). There are 16 residues in the CDR3. In DNA form, the CDR3 reads TGTGCCAGCAGCTTCGGCTTCAATAGTTTCCAAGAGACCCAGTACTTC. Translation: CASSFGFNSFQETQYF.

The chain links TRBV15 to TRBJ1-5; D remains unclear. The CDR3 has 14 amino acids. Per germline, CDR1 LNHNV and CDR2 YYDKDF (reference sequence). V lost 0 bases and J 6 bases, leaving 9 bases between the germline ends. The CDR3 DNA sequence: TGTGCCACCAGCAGAGATCGGGAAAGTCAGCCCCAGCATTTT. This codes for CATSRDRESQPQHF.

V is TRBV5-6 and J is TRBJ1-1, with D perhaps TRBD1 (5 bases). The CDR3 has 15 residues. V lost 4 bases and J lost 1, with 14 bases in between. Germline CDR1 reads SGHDT; CDR2 reads YYEEEE. The CDR3 DNA reads as TGTGCCAGCAGCCCCTCAGGGAGGAAGAACACTGAAGCTTTCTTT. It translates to CASSPSGRKNTEAFF.

The genes are TRBV15 and TRBJ2-4, with TRBD2 matching over 8 bases. V shed 0 bases, J shed 4 bases, and the junction held 5 bases outside the gene matches. Germline CDR1 is LNHNV and CDR2 is YYDKDF (reference sequence). The CDR3 totals 16 residues. CDR3 DNA sequence: TGTGCCACCAGCAGAGATCCGGGACTAGGGAAAAACATTCAGTACTTC. This translates into CATSRDPGLGKNIQYF.

The V gene is TRBV9, the J gene TRBJ2-2, with 9 bases fitting TRBD1. Germline V lookup: CDR1 SGDLS, CDR2 YYNGEE. The CDR3 spans 20 residues. With V trimmed by 0 bases and J by 4 bases, 16 bases remained unmatched. The CDR3 loop reads CASSVGDRESHALGTGELFF. The DNA for the CDR3 is TGTGCCAGCAGCGTAGGGGACAGGGAATCACACGCCTTGGGCACCGGGGAGCTGTTTTTT. Filled out from reference TRBV9 and TRBJ2-2, the complete variable domain reads DSGVTQTPKHLITATGQRVTLRCSPRSGDLSVYWYQQSLDQGLQFLIQYYNGEERAKGNILERFSAQQFPDLHSELNLSSLELGDSALYFCASSVGDRESHALGTGELFFGEGSRLTVL.

This chain joins TRBV18 and TRBJ1-2; 8 bases are shared with TRBD1. The J segment lost 8 bases and the V segment lost 3 bases, leaving 11 bases of the junction unmatched. CDR1 and CDR2 (germline): KGHSH, LQKENI. This CDR3 comprises 15 residues. Written as DNA, the CDR3 is TGTGCCAGCTCACCGTTTCGACAGGGGATACGGGGCTACACCTTC. Translating gives CASSPFRQGIRGYTF.

This chain's CDR3 is CASSRTPNEQFF. In DNA, the CDR3 is TGCGCCAGCAGTCGGACCCCCAATGAGCAGTTCTTC. This chain uses TRBV4-1 with TRBJ2-1, with D unclear. Germline values: CDR1 MGHRA, CDR2 YSYEKL. The V end was cut by 6 bases, the J end by 6 bases, with 9 bases between. The CDR3 has 12 residues.

CDR3 coding DNA: TGTGCCAGCAGCTCCCTCCCTCGACAGGGGGAATCTGGCTACACCTTC. Its protein product is CASSSLPRQGESGYTF. This chain links TRBV7-9 with TRBJ1-2, with 9 positions matching TRBD1. The length of the CDR3 is 16 residues. Germline V CDR1 and CDR2: SEHNR, FQNEAQ (reference sequence). After removal of 4 bases from V and 7 bases from J, the junction contained 13 bases not matched to a gene.

The chain combines TRBV27 with TRBJ2-7; D is unresolved. This CDR3 has 13 residues. V was pared by 5 bases and J by 4 bases, with 12 bases between. Germline CDR1 is MNHEY and CDR2 is SMNVEV (reference sequence). The CDR3 loop reads CASSLRPFYEQYF. In DNA, the CDR3 is TGTGCCAGCAGTCTTCGGCCGTTTTACGAGCAGTACTTC.

This clone was seen just once. The V call is TRBV7-6, the J call TRBJ1-1; unclear D gene. The germline V gene has CDR1 SGHVS and CDR2 FNYEAQ. The CDR3 length is 12 residues. The ends were cut back, 2 bases at V and 2 bases at J, with 3 bases in the middle. DNA of the CDR3: TGTGCCAGCAGCTTATCCAACACTGAAGCTTTCTTT. Its protein is CASSLSNTEAFF. Drawing the rest from reference TRBV7-6 and TRBJ1-1, the complete variable domain is GAGVSQSPRYKVTKRGQDVALRCDPISGHVSLYWYRQALGQGPEFLTYFNYEAQQDKSGLPNDRFSAERPEGSISTLTIQRTEQRDSAMYRCASSLSNTEAFFGQGTRLTVV.

CDR3 in amino acids: CASENQENTEAFF. DNA for the CDR3: TGTGCCAGCGAAAATCAGGAGAACACTGAAGCTTTCTTT. This sequence joins TRBV5-4 and TRBJ1-1; no clear D gene. Germline V gene lookup returns CDR1 SGHNT and CDR2 YYREEE (reference sequence). Between the trimmed V and J ends, which lost 7 bases and 1 base, there was a span of 11 bases. The CDR3 is 13 amino acids.

The gene calls are TRBV4-2 and TRBJ2-5; D is tentatively TRBD1 or TRBD2 (5 bases each). Germline V CDR1 and CDR2: LGHNA, YNFKEQ. This CDR3 is built from 14 residues. V was pared by 3 bases and J by 0 bases, with 8 bases between. CDR3 in amino acids: CASSQGPNQETQYF. CDR3 nucleotides: TGTGCCAGCAGCCAGGGACCTAACCAAGAGACCCAGTACTTC.

The chain uses TRBV7-9 and TRBJ1-1, with D hard to call. CDR3 length: 12 residues. Trimming stripped 4 bases from V and 7 bases from J, with 10 bases between. Germline-derived CDR1 and CDR2 are SEHNR and FQNEAQ (reference sequence). The CDR3 nucleotides read TGTGCCAGCAGCTCGGGCCCCGTTGAAGCTTTCTTT. It yields the protein CASSSGPVEAFF.